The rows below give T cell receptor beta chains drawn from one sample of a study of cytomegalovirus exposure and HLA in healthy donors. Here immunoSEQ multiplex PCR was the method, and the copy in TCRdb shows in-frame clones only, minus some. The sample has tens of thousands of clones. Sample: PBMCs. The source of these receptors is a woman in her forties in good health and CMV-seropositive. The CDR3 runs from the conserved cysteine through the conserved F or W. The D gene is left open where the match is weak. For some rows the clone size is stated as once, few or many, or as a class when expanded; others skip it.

TGCGCCAGCAGCCAAGACGCGGCGGGGGGCCTCGGCACAGATACGCAGTATTTT,CASSQDAAGGLGTDTQYF,TRBD2,-,TRBV4-3,TRBJ2-3
TGTGCCAGCAGCACAATGGGTGCCGGGACAAAAGCTTTCTTT,CASSTMGAGTKAFF,-,-,TRBV5-4,TRBJ1-1
TGTGCCAGCAGTGAGGACAGGGCGGACGAGCAGTTCTTC,CASSEDRADEQFF,TRBD1,-,TRBV6-1,TRBJ2-1
TGTGCCAGCAGTTCACAGGGCACTGAAGCTTTTTTT,CASSSQGTEAFF,-,-,TRBV6-5,TRBJ1-1
TGTGCCAGTAGTATAGAACTAGCGAACACCGGGGAGCTGTTTTTT,CASSIELANTGELFF,-,-,TRBV19,TRBJ2-2
TGCGCCAGCAGCTTGGGCGGGAACACCGGGGAGCTGTTTTTT,CASSLGGNTGELFF,-,-,TRBV5-1,TRBJ2-2
TGTGCCAGCAGTCCGAGGGACAGGGGAGGGAACACTGAAGCTTTCTTT,CASSPRDRGGNTEAFF,TRBD1,-,TRBV27,TRBJ1-1
TGCGCCAGCAGTGAGTCGTTAATCTCTGAAGCTTTCTTT,CASSESLISEAFF,-,-,TRBV10-2,TRBJ1-1
TGTGCCAGTAGTTCCTCGTCCGGGAATACGCAGTATTTT,CASSSSSGNTQYF,-,-,TRBV19,TRBJ2-3
TGTGCCAGCTCACCACTGGCAGGGAACACCGGGGAGCTGTTTTTT,CASSPLAGNTGELFF,-,-,TRBV18,TRBJ2-2
TGCAGCGCCGGCCGGGAGGCAGACTATGGCTACACCTTC,CSAGREADYGYTF,-,-,TRBV29-1,TRBJ1-2
TGTGCCAGCAGCCAAGATCCTGTCGGCAGGGGAAACACCATATATTTT,CASSQDPVGRGNTIYF,-,-,TRBV4-2,TRBJ1-3
TGCGCCAGCAGACGCGACAGACTCCGCACAGATACGCAGTATTTT,CASRRDRLRTDTQYF,-,-,TRBV5-1,TRBJ2-3
TGTGCCACCAGCAGAGATCCGGGGACAGTCTACAATGAGCAGTTCTTC,CATSRDPGTVYNEQFF,TRBD1,-,TRBV15,TRBJ2-1
TGTGCCAGCAGTAGACAGTTAATCGATAGCAATCAGCCCCAGCATTTT,CASSRQLIDSNQPQHF,-,-,TRBV6-6,TRBJ1-5
TGTGCCAGAAGCTTCCCTCGCGGGAGGAAGAATTACGAGCAGTACTTC,CARSFPRGRKNYEQYF,TRBD2,-,TRBV5-3,TRBJ2-7
TGTGCTAGTGGGGGGGGACAGGGGTACTATGGCTACACCTTC,CASGGGQGYYGYTF,TRBD1,-,TRBV12-5,TRBJ1-2
TGCGCCAGCAGCCAAGATACAGGGAGAGGCTACACCTTC,CASSQDTGRGYTF,-,-,TRBV4-3,TRBJ1-2
TGTGCCAGCAGTCCGGACAGGGGGTCCCAACAGCCCCAGCATTTT,CASSPDRGSQQPQHF,TRBD1,-,TRBV27,TRBJ1-5
TGCAGCGTTGAAGAGACAAGTGGGACTGAAGCTTTCTTT,CSVEETSGTEAFF,-,-,TRBV29-1,TRBJ1-1
TGCGCCAGCAGCCGGGACAACTACGAGCAGTACTTC,CASSRDNYEQYF,-,-,TRBV5-1,TRBJ2-7
TGTGCCAGCAGCTTACTAACGGAGACCTACGAGCAGTACTTC,CASSLLTETYEQYF,-,-,TRBV11-2,TRBJ2-7
TGTGCCAGCAGCTTACAGGGGCCGCTAGGCTACGAGCAGTACTTC,CASSLQGPLGYEQYF,TRBD1,-,TRBV5-6,TRBJ2-7
TGTGCCAGCAGCCTACTAGCGGGGGGCCACGAGCAGTACTTC,CASSLLAGGHEQYF,TRBD2,-,TRBV6-5,TRBJ2-7
TGTGCCAGCAGCCCTTGGACAGGGCAGAACACTGAAGCTTTCTTT,CASSPWTGQNTEAFF,TRBD1,-,TRBV13,TRBJ1-1
TGTGCCAGCAGCTCGCGGGGGGCCAACACAGATACGCAGTATTTT,CASSSRGANTDTQYF,TRBD2,-,TRBV7-2,TRBJ2-3
TGTGCCAGTAGTATGGCGGGGTGGGAGGCCGGGGAGCTGTTTTTT,CASSMAGWEAGELFF,-,-,TRBV19,TRBJ2-2
TGTGCCAGCAGTTCTACAGGGGGCTCTGAAGCTTTCTTT,CASSSTGGSEAFF,TRBD1,-,TRBV14,TRBJ1-1
TGTGCCAGCAGCTTGGCGGGGTTAGGAAAACTGTTTTTT,CASSLAGLGKLFF,-,-,TRBV7-9,TRBJ1-4
TGTGCCAGCAGCCTAGAGGGACAGGTTGGAGAGACCCAGTACTTC,CASSLEGQVGETQYF,TRBD1,-,TRBV14,TRBJ2-5
TGTGCCAGCAGCAGGGGAGCGGGGGGGCCGAGGGAGCTGTTTTTT,CASSRGAGGPRELFF,TRBD2,-,TRBV9,TRBJ2-2
TGTGCCATCAGTGGGGACAGGGGGGTAAATGAAAAACTGTTTTTT,CAISGDRGVNEKLFF,TRBD1,-,TRBV10-3,TRBJ1-4
TGTGCCACCAGCAGAGAGACAGGGATAAACGAGCAGTACTTC,CATSRETGINEQYF,TRBD1,-,TRBV15,TRBJ2-7
TGTGCCTGGAGTGTACGTGGCTCTGAAGCTTTCTTT,CAWSVRGSEAFF,-,-,TRBV30,TRBJ1-1
TGTGCCAGCAGCCTACAGGGACCTCCCTCTGGGGCCAACGTCCTGACTTTC,CASSLQGPPSGANVLTF,-,-,TRBV7-6,TRBJ2-6
TGCGCCAGCAGCCAAGGGGACATGGGGGCGATAGAGACCCAGTACTTC,CASSQGDMGAIETQYF,-,-,TRBV4-3,TRBJ2-5
TGCGCCAGCAGCTTGGTACAGGGCCCTAATGAAAAACTGTTTTTT,CASSLVQGPNEKLFF,-,-,TRBV5-1,TRBJ1-4
TGTGCCTCCCCTCGGGGGATGGTCGGGGAGCTGTTTTTT,CASPRGMVGELFF,-,-,TRBV30,TRBJ2-2
TGTGCCACCAGGAGGCTTGGGGCCAACGTCCTGACTTTC,CATRRLGANVLTF,-,-,TRBV6-5,TRBJ2-6
TGTGCCAGCAGCGGGACAGCCGAGCAGTACTTC,CASSGTAEQYF,TRBD1,-,TRBV7-6,TRBJ2-7
TGTGCCATAGAGGACAGGGCGGGTGAAGCTTTCTTT,CAIEDRAGEAFF,TRBD1,medium-sized,TRBV2,TRBJ1-1
TGTGCCAGCAGCAAAGTCCGGAGGCTAGCGGGGCCCGCGAACACCGGGGAGCTGTTTTTT,CASSKVRRLAGPANTGELFF,-,-,TRBV21-1,TRBJ2-2
TGTGCCAGCAGCCAAGTCGTCGGGACAGGTGATTCACCCCTCCACTTT,CASSQVVGTGDSPLHF,TRBD1,-,TRBV4-2,TRBJ1-6
TGTGCCAGCAGCTTAAAAGCGGGCCCCCGGAATGAGCAGTTCTTC,CASSLKAGPRNEQFF,-,-,TRBV7-3,TRBJ2-1
TGTGCCAGCAGCTTTCCTGTCCGGGGCAGGGGGCACTATGGCTACACCTTC,CASSFPVRGRGHYGYTF,TRBD1,-,TRBV11-2,TRBJ1-2